The 7 T cell receptor beta chains given below trace back to one sample, sequenced in a study of T-cell memory formation after mild COVID-19 (dated by TCRdb to the early 2020s). The library relied on 5' RACE. Sequencing took place on an Illumina NovaSeq 6000. TCRdb reprocessed the public reads (quality trimming at Q25 with fastp, clone calling with MiXCR) and kept in-frame beta chains. Rows with a matching CDR3 protein are joined into one entry that keeps the most common DNA and genes. This sample has 200,000 to 250,000 distinct CDR3 sequences in its table, and roughly a tenth of those were observed once. The biggest ten clones account for just over 3% of the sample. Sequences were obtained from PBMCs or a T cell subset sorted from them (not recorded which). Receptor source: a man aged 18-30 years who had mild COVID-19 (a few samples of this study predate the infection). The sample titles of this study are shuffled in the database, so cell type and time point are left out; the donor was told from shared clones.

V usage is TRBV7-2 and J usage is TRBJ2-1, with 7 positions matching TRBD2. The CDR3 runs 18 residues. The ends lost 1 base at V and 6 bases at J; junction bases unmatched: 15. The germline gives CDR1 SGHTA, CDR2 FQGNSA. The CDR3 is CASSLVFRFRGGGNEQFF. The CDR3 bases are TGTGCCAGCAGCTTAGTCTTTCGGTTCCGCGGGGGTGGCAATGAGCAGTTCTTC.

This clonotype was counted ten times or more. The chain carries TRBV5-5 and TRBJ1-1; D remains unclear. Germline V gene data show CDR1 as SGHKS and CDR2 as YYEKEE (reference sequence). V gave up 4 bases and J gave up 2 bases, with 15 bases separating them. The CDR3 sequence is 15 residues long. The DNA of the CDR3 is TGTGCCAGCAGCCTTGTTGGGCTGCCTAACACTGAAGCTTTCTTT. Residues: CASSLVGLPNTEAFF.

The rearrangement uses TRBV4-2 and TRBJ2-3, with 8 bases aligning to TRBD1. The germline CDR1 and CDR2 sequences are LGHNA and YNFKEQ. V lost 0 bases, J lost 5 bases, and 16 bases stayed unmatched. This CDR3 region has 19 residues. The CDR3 protein is CASSQEFTDRGGRIDTQYF. CDR3 nucleotides: TGTGCCAGCAGCCAAGAGTTTACCGACAGGGGCGGTCGTATAGATACGCAGTATTTT.

This clonotype has a count of ten or more. V and J are TRBV10-3 and TRBJ2-7, with D perhaps TRBD1 or TRBD2 (5 bases each). There are 15 residues in the CDR3. Trimming took off 8 bases at V and 0 bases at J, with 17 bases between the two ends. Germline V gives CDR1 ENHRY, CDR2 SYGVKD. The CDR3 DNA follows: TGTGCCATCTCCCCGGGACCCCGAAACTCCTACGAGCAGTACGTC. Its translation is CAISPGPRNSYEQYV.

This clonotype showed up just a few times. This chain connects TRBV7-6 to TRBJ2-5; D not certain. Germline V gene lookup returns CDR1 SGHVS and CDR2 FNYEAQ. The CDR3 spans 13 residues. Trimming removed 1 base from V and 4 bases from J, with 7 bases in between. CDR3 nucleotide sequence: TGTGCCAGCAGCTTAGGACCAAGAGAGACCCAGTACTTC. Translation gives CASSLGPRETQYF.

This chain joins TRBV7-8 and TRBJ2-5; D is uncertain. The CDR3 length is 12 residues. Germline CDR1 and CDR2: SGHVS and FQNEAQ. Trimming took 5 bases from V and 5 from J, leaving 9 bases between them. The CDR3 loop is CASSPHGETQYF. In DNA, the CDR3 is TGTGCCAGCAGCCCGCATGGGGAGACCCAGTACTTC. The full variable domain, its missing parts supplied by reference TRBV7-8 and TRBJ2-5, is GAGVSQSPRYKVAKRGQDVALRCDPISGHVSLFWYQQALGQGPEFLTYFQNEAQLDKSGLPSDRFFAERPEGSVSTLKIQRTQQEDSAVYLCASSPHGETQYFGPGTRLLVL.

This chain uses TRBV2 with TRBJ2-1; D unresolved. The ends were cut back, 6 bases at V and 15 bases at J, with 21 bases in the middle. The CDR3 spans 13 residues. Germline CDR1 SNHLY, CDR2 FYNNEI. CDR3 nucleotide sequence: TGTGCCAGCAGCAATCGTTCAACGTCGGCCCGGTTCTTC. Translating it yields CASSNRSTSARFF. The entire variable domain, with the rest obtained from reference TRBV2 and TRBJ2-1, is as follows: EPEVTQTPSHQVTQMGQEVILRCVPISNHLYFYWYRQILGQKVEFLVSFYNNEISEKSEIFDDQFSVERPDGSNFTLKIRSTKLEDSAMYFCASSNRSTSARFFGPGTRLTVL.